The 31 T cell receptor beta chains below all came from one sample that was sequenced in a study of CD8+ T cells in alopecia areata. Documented treatment: oral pan-JAK inhibitor, 5-10 mg twice daily. Reverse transcribed after extraction, RNA yielded cDNA as the sequencing template. Measured with immunoSEQ multiplex PCR; TCRdb has only the in-frame clones, and not every one. The top ten hold approximately 2.4% of the sample, which has about 210,000 clones, 40% to 45% seen once. The input for sequencing was CD4+ T cells sorted from blood, taken at approximately week 39, from a patient treated with tofacitinib. These receptor sequences come from a human donor with alopecia areata.

The V call is TRBV29-1, the J call TRBJ2-1; perhaps TRBD1 as D (6 bases). The V gene lost 6 bases and the J gene lost 3 bases, with 9 bases spanning the gap. Looked up from germline, CDR1 is SQVTM and CDR2 is ANQGSEA. CDR3 size: 12 residues. The CDR3 region is CSVVGGYNEQFF. DNA for the CDR3: TGCAGCGTCGTAGGGGGCTACAATGAGCAGTTCTTC.

This clone was picked up a small number of times. The rearrangement links TRBV29-1 to TRBJ2-1; TRBD1 might be the D (5 bases). This CDR3 has 10 residues. V shed 3 bases and J shed 10 bases, with 7 bases lying between them. Germline loops: CDR1 SQVTM, CDR2 ANQGSEA. This CDR3 is CSVESGEQFF. The CDR3 nucleotides are TGCAGCGTTGAGTCAGGGGAGCAGTTCTTC.

This clone was seen once. The rearrangement uses TRBV2 and TRBJ2-5; tentatively, D is TRBD1 or TRBD2 (5 bases each). Trimming removed 0 bases from V and 4 bases from J, with 12 bases in between. Germline assignment: CDR1 SNHLY and CDR2 FYNNEI. The length of the CDR3 is 15 residues. CDR3 amino acids: CASSEAGTNSETQYF. The CDR3 bases are TGTGCCAGCAGTGAAGCGGGGACGAATTCAGAGACCCAGTACTTC.

This clone was detected ten times or more. CDR3 DNA sequence: TGCGCCAGCAGCCAAGTGGTTCCCGGCGAGCAGTACTTC. Translating gives CASSQVVPGEQYF. This chain links TRBV4-3 with TRBJ2-7; no clear D gene. The germline V gene encodes CDR1 LGHNA and CDR2 YSLEER. This CDR3 comprises 13 residues. Trimming took off 1 base at V and 6 bases at J, with 10 bases between the two ends.

V and J are TRBV6-5 and TRBJ2-1; 11 bases agree with TRBD2. CDR1 is MNHEY, CDR2 SVGAGI, per germline. Trimming cost V 3 bases and J 9 bases; bases outside gene matches: 4. The CDR3 length is 14 residues. The CDR3 protein is CASSYSGRASEQFF. The CDR3 DNA reads TGTGCCAGCAGTTATAGCGGGAGGGCCAGTGAGCAGTTCTTC.

This clone has more than one count but fewer than ten. This rearrangement joins TRBV29-1 to TRBJ2-6; TRBD1 aligns across 8 bases. Germline trimming cut 7 bases from V and 2 bases from J; bases unmatched to any gene: 1. CDR3 length: 13 residues. Germline loops: CDR1 SQVTM, CDR2 ANQGSEA. The CDR3 sequence is CSAQGAGANVLTF. The CDR3 DNA reads TGCAGCGCACAGGGGGCTGGGGCCAACGTCCTGACTTTC. The variable domain in full, with the rest retrieved from reference TRBV29-1 and TRBJ2-6, is SAVISQKPSRDICQRGTSLTIQCQVDSQVTMMFWYRQQPGQSLTLIATANQGSEATYESGFVIDKFPISRPNLTFSTLTVSNMSPEDSSIYLCSAQGAGANVLTFGAGSRLTVL.

The chain combines TRBV7-2 with TRBJ2-5; TRBD1 might be the D (6 bases). Trimming removed 5 bases from V and 5 bases from J, with 15 bases in between. The CDR3 spans 14 residues. Germline CDR1 reads SGHTA; CDR2 reads FQGNSA. CDR3 bases: TGTGCCAGCAGCCCCCGGACAGTTAGGGAGACCCAGTACTTC. Translating gives CASSPRTVRETQYF.

The V gene is TRBV15, the J gene TRBJ2-7, with unresolved D. CDR1 is LNHNV, CDR2 YYDKDF, per germline (reference sequence). This CDR3 contains 14 residues. The ends were cut back, 1 base at V and 1 base at J, with 8 bases in the middle. The chain's CDR3 is CATSRVHGSYEQYF. The CDR3 nucleotides read TGTGCCACCAGCAGAGTTCACGGATCCTACGAGCAGTACTTC.

This chain uses TRBV11-2 with TRBJ1-1; tentative D call: TRBD1 (5 bases). The CDR3 runs 12 residues. Trimming took off 1 base at V and 10 bases at J, with 10 bases between the two ends. The germline CDR1 and CDR2 sequences are SGHAT and FQNNGV. The CDR3 region has the DNA TGTGCCAGCAGCTTAGCCCAGGGCGCAGCTTTCTTT. It translates to CASSLAQGAAFF.

The chain links TRBV28 to TRBJ2-7; no reliable D call. The CDR3 extends over 11 amino acids. Trimming pared 6 bases from V and 2 bases from J, leaving 5 bases between. In germline, CDR1 is MDHEN, CDR2 SYDVKM. CDR3 region: CASRGTYEQYF. The CDR3 DNA sequence: TGTGCCAGCAGGGGGACCTACGAGCAGTACTTC.

The V and J genes are TRBV29-1 and TRBJ2-3, with 9 bases that match TRBD1. Germline V gives CDR1 SQVTM, CDR2 ANQGSEA. Losses at the gene ends were 7 bases for V and 0 bases for J; bases not matched to a gene: 11. The CDR3 sequence is 16 residues long. The CDR3 bases are TGCAGCGCTGATGAGGGACAGGGCGGGAGCACAGATACGCAGTATTTT. Protein: CSADEGQGGSTDTQYF.

The V call is TRBV6-1, the J call TRBJ2-7; unclear D gene. The germline V gene has CDR1 MNHNS and CDR2 SASEGT. The CDR3 runs to 12 residues. The V end lost 4 bases, the J end lost 9 bases, and 13 bases lay between the germline ends. The CDR3 here is CASSAPYVGQYF. CDR3 bases: TGTGCCAGCAGTGCCCCCTACGTGGGGCAGTACTTC.

This clone appeared a few times. This chain uses TRBV2 with TRBJ2-3; TRBD1 matches at 11 bases. V shed 7 bases and J 1 base; nucleotides not matched to a gene: 4. This CDR3 is built from 15 residues. Germline lookup yields CDR1 SNHLY and CDR2 FYNNEI. The CDR3 here is CASTGTGGGTDTQYF. Written as DNA, the CDR3 is TGTGCCAGCACCGGGACAGGGGGAGGCACAGATACGCAGTATTTT.

This clone turned up a few times. V and J are TRBV28 and TRBJ2-7; TRBD1 agrees at 10 bases. Germline V gene data show CDR1 as MDHEN and CDR2 as SYDVKM. There are 15 residues in the CDR3. Trimming took 8 bases from V and 7 from J; bases not matched to a gene: 14. The CDR3 DNA reads as TGTGCCAGCGGTGTTCCGGGACAGGGGTTTAAGGAGCAGTACTTC. Translating gives CASGVPGQGFKEQYF.

This clone was recorded a few times. The chain links TRBV5-1 to TRBJ2-5; TRBD2 aligns across 9 bases. J lost 5 bases, V lost 4 bases, and 6 bases had no gene match. Per the germline V gene, CDR1 is SGHRS and CDR2 is YFSETQ. The CDR3 has 14 residues. The CDR3 region is CASSPGLAAETQYF. CDR3 sequence (DNA): TGCGCCAGCAGCCCGGGACTAGCCGCGGAGACCCAGTACTTC.

This clone was detected only once. The rearrangement joins TRBV11-2 to TRBJ2-3; tentatively, D is TRBD2 (6 bases). The ends were cut back, 1 base at V and 8 bases at J, with 13 bases in the middle. The germline V gene encodes CDR1 SGHAT and CDR2 FQNNGV. The CDR3 spans 14 residues. The CDR3 loop is CASSLGIAAATQYF. The DNA of the CDR3 is TGTGCCAGCAGCTTAGGGATAGCGGCGGCTACGCAGTATTTT.

The V gene is TRBV30, the J gene TRBJ2-2; perhaps D is TRBD1 or TRBD2 (5 bases each). Trimming removed 4 bases from V and 0 bases from J, with 12 bases in between. CDR1 and CDR2 from the germline V gene are GTSNPN and SVGIG (reference sequence). The CDR3 spans 15 residues. The CDR3 region is CAWKTRGTNTGELFF. As DNA, the CDR3 is TGTGCCTGGAAAACTAGGGGAACGAACACCGGGGAGCTGTTTTTT.

The V gene is TRBV30, the J gene TRBJ2-7, with TRBD1 matching 11 bases. The CDR3 runs to 14 residues. In germline, CDR1 is GTSNPN, CDR2 SVGIG (reference sequence). Losses at the gene ends were 1 base for V and 5 bases for J; bases not matched to a gene: 4. CDR3 DNA sequence: TGTGCCTGGAGTGAGGGACAGGGGGTCGACGAGCAGTACTTC. This translates into CAWSEGQGVDEQYF. The full variable domain, rest sourced from reference TRBV30 and TRBJ2-7, is SQTIHQWPATLVQPVGSPLSLECTVEGTSNPNLYWYRQAAGRGLQLLFYSVGIGQISSEVPQNLSASRPQDRQFILSSKKLLLSDSGFYLCAWSEGQGVDEQYFGPGTRLTVT.

There are many counts of this clone. The V gene is TRBV14, the J gene TRBJ2-6, with D unclear. Trimming pared 4 bases from V and 0 bases from J, leaving 13 bases between. CDR1 is SGHDN, CDR2 FVKESK, per germline. The CDR3 is 17 residues long. CDR3 sequence: CASSPYEELSGANVLTF. Written as DNA, the CDR3 is TGTGCCAGCAGCCCTTACGAGGAGCTCTCTGGGGCCAACGTCCTGACTTTC.

There are a few counts of this clone. The V call is TRBV10-3, the J call TRBJ2-2; 12 positions match TRBD1. Looked up from germline, CDR1 is ENHRY and CDR2 is SYGVKD. This CDR3 is 18 amino acids long. V was clipped by 2 bases and J by 7 bases; unmatched bases: 11. The DNA of the CDR3 is TGTGCCATCAGTGAGCCGTTAGCCGGGACAGGGGGCAACGGGGAGCTGTTTTTT. The encoded protein is CAISEPLAGTGGNGELFF.

The chain is built from TRBV29-1 and TRBJ2-1, with 12 bases aligning to TRBD2. The trim removed 7 bases at V and 8 bases at J, leaving 12 bases unmatched. From germline, CDR1 is SQVTM and CDR2 ANQGSEA. There are 15 residues in the CDR3. The CDR3 bases are TGCAGCGGATCTTCGGGGACTAGCGGGCTACATGAGCAGTTCTTC. Residues: CSGSSGTSGLHEQFF.

The chain links TRBV2 to TRBJ1-5, with TRBD1 identical over 8 bases. The CDR3 runs to 13 residues. CDR1 SNHLY and CDR2 FYNNEI come from the germline V gene. V shed 8 bases, J shed 4 bases, and the junction held 4 bases outside the gene matches. CDR3 sequence: CASCRQGNQPQHF. The CDR3 coding sequence is TGTGCCAGCTGCCGACAGGGGAATCAGCCCCAGCATTTT. The full variable domain, its missing parts supplied by reference TRBV2 and TRBJ1-5, is EPEVTQTPSHQVTQMGQEVILRCVPISNHLYFYWYRQILGQKVEFLVSFYNNEISEKSEIFDDQFSVERPDGSNFTLKIRSTKLEDSAMYFCASCRQGNQPQHFGDGTRLSIL.

This clone showed up just a few times. The chain joins TRBV29-1 to TRBJ1-3; possible D gene TRBD1, 5 bases. V was clipped by 8 bases and J by 3 bases, with 17 bases between them. Germline loops: CDR1 SQVTM, CDR2 ANQGSEA. CDR3 length equals 14 residues. DNA for the CDR3: TGCAGCTTATCCAGGGACTTAATTGGAAACACCATATATTTT. Amino acids: CSLSRDLIGNTIYF.

The chain is built from TRBV7-2 and TRBJ2-4, with D perhaps matching TRBD1 (7 bases). The V and J ends lost 5 bases and 4 bases respectively, with 9 bases between them. The CDR3 has 13 residues. Germline CDR1 and CDR2: SGHTA and FQGNSA. Here the CDR3 reads CASSAGQKNIQYF. CDR3 nucleotides: TGTGCCAGCAGCGCGGGACAGAAAAACATTCAGTACTTC.

Only a few counts were recorded for this clone. Mismatch with germline at one junction end may stem from a read error. The chain has TRBV7-2 and TRBJ2-1; D gene uncertain. The CDR3 has 11 amino acids. Germline values: CDR1 SGHTA, CDR2 FQGNSA. The CDR3 sequence is CASSSHNEQFF. DNA of the CDR3: TGTGCCAGCAGCTCCCACAATGAGCAGTTCTTC.

This clone was seen more than once but under ten times. The chain recombines TRBV29-1 with TRBJ2-7; 7 bases map to TRBD1. With V trimmed by 7 bases and J by 1 base, 19 bases remained unmatched. The germline gives CDR1 SQVTM, CDR2 ANQGSEA. This CDR3 has 17 residues. CDR3 coding DNA: TGCAGCGACCTAGGGACAGACACCGTCGACCTTTCCTACGAGCAGTACTTC. This encodes CSDLGTDTVDLSYEQYF.

The chain carries TRBV11-1 and TRBJ1-1; 7 bases map to TRBD1. Germline-derived CDR1 and CDR2 are SGHAT and FQDESV (reference sequence). There are 14 residues in the CDR3. The trim removed 2 bases at V and 1 base at J, leaving 1 base unmatched. CDR3 DNA sequence: TGTGCCAGCAGCTTACAGGGGGAGAACACTGAAGCTTTCTTT. It translates to CASSLQGENTEAFF.

This chain joins TRBV29-1 and TRBJ1-5; D is undetermined. The CDR3 has 12 amino acids. Trimming shortened V by 4 bases and J by 0 bases, and 4 bases separated the two germline ends. Per germline, CDR1 SQVTM and CDR2 ANQGSEA. Written as DNA, the CDR3 is TGCAGCGTTGGACTTAGCAATCAGCCCCAGCATTTT. Translated, it gives CSVGLSNQPQHF. Complete variable domain (other parts from reference TRBV29-1 and TRBJ1-5): SAVISQKPSRDICQRGTSLTIQCQVDSQVTMMFWYRQQPGQSLTLIATANQGSEATYESGFVIDKFPISRPNLTFSTLTVSNMSPEDSSIYLCSVGLSNQPQHFGDGTRLSIL.

The DNA for the CDR3 is TGTGCCAGCAGTCTGACTAGCGGCCCTACAATCGATGAGCAGTTCTTC. It encodes CASSLTSGPTIDEQFF. The V call is TRBV27, the J call TRBJ2-1; 9 bases line up with TRBD2. V lost 5 bases to trimming and J lost 8 bases; unmatched junction nucleotides: 13. This CDR3 spans 16 amino acids. From germline, CDR1 is MNHEY and CDR2 SMNVEV (reference sequence).

This clone was seen more than once but under ten times. J is TRBJ2-6 and V is TRBV29-1; maybe TRBD1 (7 bases). Between the trimmed V and J ends, which lost 6 bases and 0 bases, there was a span of 12 bases. CDR3 length: 15 residues. Germline-derived CDR1 and CDR2 are SQVTM and ANQGSEA. CDR3 nucleotides: TGCAGCGTGGGCCAGGGGGGCTCTGGGGCCAACGTCCTGACTTTC. It translates to CSVGQGGSGANVLTF.

The rearrangement uses TRBV5-1 and TRBJ2-7; 8 nucleotides line up with TRBD2. Losses at the gene ends were 0 bases for V and 0 bases for J; bases not matched to a gene: 5. Germline-derived CDR1 and CDR2 are SGHRS and YFSETQ. The CDR3 totals 16 residues. The CDR3 DNA sequence: TGCGCCAGCAGCTTGGAGGCGGGAGGCCCCTCCTACGAGCAGTACTTC. It is translated as CASSLEAGGPSYEQYF.